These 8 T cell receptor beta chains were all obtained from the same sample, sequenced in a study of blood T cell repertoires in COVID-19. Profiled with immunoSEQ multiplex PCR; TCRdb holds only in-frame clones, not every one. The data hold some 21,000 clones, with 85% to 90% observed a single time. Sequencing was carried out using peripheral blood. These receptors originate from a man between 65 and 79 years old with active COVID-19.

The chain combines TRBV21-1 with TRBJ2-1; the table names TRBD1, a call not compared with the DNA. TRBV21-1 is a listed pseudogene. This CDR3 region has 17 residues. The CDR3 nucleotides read TGTGCCAGCAGCAAAGGTTCCCGGGACAGGCCCAACAATGAGCAGTTCTTC. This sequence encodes CASSKGSRDRPNNEQFF.

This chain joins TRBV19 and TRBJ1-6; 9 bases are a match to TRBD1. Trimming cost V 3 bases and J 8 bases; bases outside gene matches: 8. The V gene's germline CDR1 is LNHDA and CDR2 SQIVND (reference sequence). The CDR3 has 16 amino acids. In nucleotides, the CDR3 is TGTGCCAGTAGTATGGCCCCCGGGACAGGGCATTCACCCCTCCACTTT. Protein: CASSMAPGTGHSPLHF.

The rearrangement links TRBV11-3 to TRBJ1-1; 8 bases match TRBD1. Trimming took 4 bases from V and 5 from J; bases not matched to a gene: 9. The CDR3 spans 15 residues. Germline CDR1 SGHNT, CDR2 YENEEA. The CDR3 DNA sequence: TGTGCCAGCAGCTCAAGGCGGACAGGGAGAACTGAAGCTTTCTTT. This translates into CASSSRRTGRTEAFF.

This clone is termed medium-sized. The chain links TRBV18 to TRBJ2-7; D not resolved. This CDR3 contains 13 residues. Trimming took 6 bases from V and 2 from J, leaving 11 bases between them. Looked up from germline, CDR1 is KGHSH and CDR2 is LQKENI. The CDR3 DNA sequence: TGTGCCAGCTCTCCGCCTACCGCCTACGAGCAGTACTTC. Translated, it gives CASSPPTAYEQYF.

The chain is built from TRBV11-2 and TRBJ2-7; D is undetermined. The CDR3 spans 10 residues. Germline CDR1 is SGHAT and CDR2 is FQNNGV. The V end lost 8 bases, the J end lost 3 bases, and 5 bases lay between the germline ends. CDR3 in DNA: TGTGCCAGCGGCAACTACGAGCAGTACTTC. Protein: CASGNYEQYF.

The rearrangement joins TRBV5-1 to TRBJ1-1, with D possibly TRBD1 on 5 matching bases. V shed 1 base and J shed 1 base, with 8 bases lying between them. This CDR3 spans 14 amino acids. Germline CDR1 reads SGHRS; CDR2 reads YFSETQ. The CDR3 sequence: CASSLWGPNTEAFF. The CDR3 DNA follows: TGCGCCAGCAGCTTGTGGGGCCCGAACACTGAAGCTTTCTTT.

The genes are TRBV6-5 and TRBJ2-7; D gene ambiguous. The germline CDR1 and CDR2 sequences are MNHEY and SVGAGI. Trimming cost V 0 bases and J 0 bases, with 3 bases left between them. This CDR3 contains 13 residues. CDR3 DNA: TGTGCCAGCAGTTACTCCGGCTCCTACGAGCAGTACTTC. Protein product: CASSYSGSYEQYF.

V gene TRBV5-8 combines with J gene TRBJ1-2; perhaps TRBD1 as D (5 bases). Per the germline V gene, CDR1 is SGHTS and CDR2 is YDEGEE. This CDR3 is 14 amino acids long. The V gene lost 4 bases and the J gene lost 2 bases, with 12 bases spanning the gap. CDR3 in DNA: TGTGCCAGCAGCCGGGACGGGGGAAACTATGGCTACACCTTC. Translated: CASSRDGGNYGYTF.